This T cell receptor (beta chain) stems from a study of control samples from healthy donors and cancer patients (dated by TCRdb to the early 2020s). Library preparation used the immunoSEQ multiplex PCR assay. Entries here come from immuneACCESS through TCRdb and include only in-frame sequences with V and J called. Some clones fail to appear in such tables; in the studies checked, an unresolved V gene covers under half of the shortfall, and the cause of the remainder is unknown. Within this sample are under 100,000 clones, with around nine tenths of them counted one time only. The ten biggest clones cover under 10% of the sample. Trimming accounts for 3 bases at V and 2 bases at J, while the number of junction bases matched to no gene is 6. Per the germline V gene, SGHRS is the CDR1 and YFSETQ is the CDR2. From the cysteine up to the phenylalanine, the CDR3 has a length of 15 residues. The retained sequence is limited to the CDR3, 45 bases, with the frame set at the first base.

Points on this clone: The antigen it recognizes is unknown. No much larger clonotype is one base removed from it; base qualities were not supplied.

The sequenced sample consisted of PBMCs. The chain is made from TRBV5-1 and TRBJ2-3; 7 central bases correspond to TRBD1. The clonotype originates from a woman between 50 and 59 years old with colorectal cancer. The CDR3 protein: CASSSSGTATDTQYF. The nucleotide sequence is TGCGCCAGCAGCTCGTCCGGGACAGCCACAGATACGCAGTATTTT.